Included here is one T cell receptor (beta chain) sequence, with context. The entry originates in a study of T-cell memory formation after mild COVID-19. TCR alpha and TCR beta cDNA libraries carrying sample barcodes and UMIs came from 5'RACE with constant-segment primers. MiXCR, applied by TCRdb to the 5' RACE reads, yields one record per CDR3 protein. The sample holds 50,000 to 60,000 distinct CDR3 sequences, about a quarter seen once. The CDR3 contains 14 residues. V lost 3 bases and J lost 10, with 13 bases in between. Sequencing was carried out using PBMCs or a T cell subset sorted from them (not recorded which). The TCR sequence derives from a man between 18 and 35 years old who had mild COVID-19 (a few samples of this study predate the infection). Cell type and time point are not known. This chain joins TRBV12-3 or TRBV12-4 and TRBJ1-6; D remains ambiguous. The CDR3 spells CASSFARIASPLHF. The CDR3 region has the DNA TGTGCCAGCAGTTTCGCTCGCATAGCATCACCCCTCCACTTT.